The source of this T cell receptor beta chain is a study of blood T cell repertoires in COVID-19. Germline V CDR1 and CDR2: LNHDA, SQIVND (reference sequence). This CDR3 region has 15 residues. With 4 bases removed from V and 8 bases from J, the gap between germline ends came to 15 bases. Method: immunoSEQ multiplex PCR; TCRdb's copy keeps in-frame clones and lacks some. The data hold about 70,000 clones, with around nine tenths observed a single time. The V gene is TRBV19, the J gene TRBJ1-6; D is possibly TRBD1 (6 bases). The sequencing sample was made of peripheral blood. The source is a human donor in a cohort sampled during active COVID-19. DNA of the CDR3: TGTGCCAGTAGTAACGAGGACAGCGGTCATTCACCCCTCCACTTT. It encodes CASSNEDSGHSPLHF.